The subject of this entry is one T cell receptor (beta chain). The antigen is undetermined. The protocol was immunoSEQ multiplex PCR, while the TCRdb copy is restricted to in-frame clones and leaves out a portion. The sample shows approximately 99,000 clones, about 90% of them seen only once. This record belongs to a study of OX40 agonist ivuxolimab in advanced cancers. Broader study findings: The mean number of expanded clones was higher in CD8+ T cells than in CD4+.

The germline V gene has CDR1 MNHNY and CDR2 SVGAGI (reference sequence). The trim removed 5 bases at V and 7 bases at J, leaving 8 bases unmatched. The CDR3 has 15 amino acids. This chain links TRBV6-6 with TRBJ1-6, with 7 bases fitting TRBD1. The input for sequencing was CD4+ or CD8+ T cells sorted from blood, taken in a trial of the OX40 agonist ivuxolimab. The receptor was derived from an adult with an advanced solid tumor such as melanoma, head and neck, liver or kidney cancer. The CDR3 region has the DNA TGTGCCAGCAGTCTGGACAGGCGGGGAAATTCACCCCTCCACTTT. Translating gives CASSLDRRGNSPLHF.